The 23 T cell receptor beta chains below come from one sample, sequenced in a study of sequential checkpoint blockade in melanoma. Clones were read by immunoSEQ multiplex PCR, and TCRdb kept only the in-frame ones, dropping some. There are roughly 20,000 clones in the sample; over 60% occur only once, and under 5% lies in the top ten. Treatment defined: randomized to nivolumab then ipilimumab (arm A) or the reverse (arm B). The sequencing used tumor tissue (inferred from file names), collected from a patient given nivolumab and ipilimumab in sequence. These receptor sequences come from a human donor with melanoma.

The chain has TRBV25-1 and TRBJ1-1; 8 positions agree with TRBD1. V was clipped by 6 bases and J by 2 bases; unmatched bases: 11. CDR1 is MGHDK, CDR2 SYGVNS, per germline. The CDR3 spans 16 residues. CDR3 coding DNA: TGTGCCAGCAGGCCCGACAGGGGCTCAACTAACACTGAAGCTTTCTTT. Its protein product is CASRPDRGSTNTEAFF.

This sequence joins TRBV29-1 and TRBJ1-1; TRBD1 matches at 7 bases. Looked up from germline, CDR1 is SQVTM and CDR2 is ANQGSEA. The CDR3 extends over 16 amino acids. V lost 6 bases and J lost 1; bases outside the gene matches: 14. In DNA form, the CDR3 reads TGCAGCGTGGAGGGGCTTACAGGGGCGAAGAACACTGAAGCTTTCTTT. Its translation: CSVEGLTGAKNTEAFF.

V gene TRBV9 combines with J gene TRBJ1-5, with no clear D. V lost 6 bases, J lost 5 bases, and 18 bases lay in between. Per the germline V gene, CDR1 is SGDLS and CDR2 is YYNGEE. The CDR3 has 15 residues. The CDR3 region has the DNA TGTGCCAGCAATGCCGGACCCCACCGGGATCAGCCCCAGCATTTT. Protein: CASNAGPHRDQPQHF.

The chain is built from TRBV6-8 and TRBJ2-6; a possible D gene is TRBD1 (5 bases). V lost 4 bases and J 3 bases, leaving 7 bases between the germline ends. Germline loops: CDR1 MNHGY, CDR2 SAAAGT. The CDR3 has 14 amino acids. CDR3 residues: CASSLGDGANVLTF. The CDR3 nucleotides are TGTGCCAGCAGTTTAGGGGATGGGGCCAACGTCCTGACTTTC.

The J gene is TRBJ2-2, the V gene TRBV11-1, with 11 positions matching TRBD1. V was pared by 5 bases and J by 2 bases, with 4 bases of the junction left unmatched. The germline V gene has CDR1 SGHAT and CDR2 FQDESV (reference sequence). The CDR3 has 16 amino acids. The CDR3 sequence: CASSTGTGGNTGELFF. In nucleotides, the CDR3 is TGTGCCAGCAGCACCGGGACAGGGGGAAACACCGGGGAGCTGTTTTTT.

The CDR3 nucleotides are TGCGCCAGCAGCCAAGAGGATGAAAAACTGTTTTTT. Translation: CASSQEDEKLFF. V usage is TRBV4-1 and J usage is TRBJ1-4, with D uncertain. From germline, CDR1 is MGHRA and CDR2 YSYEKL. V gave up 0 bases and J gave up 6 bases, with 2 bases separating them. There are 12 residues in the CDR3.

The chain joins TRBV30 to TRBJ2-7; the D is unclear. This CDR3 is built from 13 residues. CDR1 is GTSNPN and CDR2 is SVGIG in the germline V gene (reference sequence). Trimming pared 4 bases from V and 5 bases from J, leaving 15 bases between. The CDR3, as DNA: TGTGCCTGGAATGTTCGACCCTCGGACGAGCAGTACTTC. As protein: CAWNVRPSDEQYF.

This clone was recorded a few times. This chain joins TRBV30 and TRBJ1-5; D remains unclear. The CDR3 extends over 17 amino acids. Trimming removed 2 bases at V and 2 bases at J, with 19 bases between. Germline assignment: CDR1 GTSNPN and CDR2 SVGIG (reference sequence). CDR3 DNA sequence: TGTGCCTGGAGTCCGCGTCGGTCCGGGGTAGGCAATCAGCCCCAGCATTTT. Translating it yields CAWSPRRSGVGNQPQHF.

The CDR3 region is CASSLVSFSTDTQYF. CDR3 coding DNA: TGTGCCAGCAGCTTAGTGTCCTTTAGCACAGATACGCAGTATTTT. The chain uses TRBV11-3 and TRBJ2-3; D remains unclear. The CDR3 is 15 amino acids. Germline CDR1 and CDR2: SGHNT and YENEEA. The V end was cut by 1 base, the J end by 0 bases, with 8 bases between.

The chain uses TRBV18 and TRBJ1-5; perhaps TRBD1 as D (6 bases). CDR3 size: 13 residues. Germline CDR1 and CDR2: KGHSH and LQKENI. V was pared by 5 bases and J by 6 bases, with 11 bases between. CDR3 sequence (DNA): TGTGCCAGCTCAAACAGGGAGAGTCAGCCCCAGCATTTT. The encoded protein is CASSNRESQPQHF.

CDR3 amino acids: CASSLDLGINYGYTF. The CDR3, as DNA: TGCGCCAGCAGCTTGGACCTGGGGATTAACTATGGCTACACCTTC. The genes are TRBV5-1 and TRBJ1-2; unclear D gene. Trimming stripped 0 bases from V and 1 base from J, with 10 bases between. Germline CDR1 is SGHRS and CDR2 is YFSETQ. The CDR3 runs to 15 residues.

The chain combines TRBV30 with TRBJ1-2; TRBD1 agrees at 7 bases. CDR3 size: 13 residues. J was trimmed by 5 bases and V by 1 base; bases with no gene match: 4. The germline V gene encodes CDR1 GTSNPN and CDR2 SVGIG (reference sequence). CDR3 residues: CAWSDRGSYGYTF. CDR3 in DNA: TGTGCCTGGAGTGACAGGGGATCTTATGGCTACACCTTC.

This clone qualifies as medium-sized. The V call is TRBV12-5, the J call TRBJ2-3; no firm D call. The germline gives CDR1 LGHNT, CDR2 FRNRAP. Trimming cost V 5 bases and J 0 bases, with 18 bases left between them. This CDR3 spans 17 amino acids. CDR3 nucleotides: TGTGCTAGTGGTCATTGGACGGGTAGTTCTAGCACAGATACGCAGTATTTT. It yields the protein CASGHWTGSSSTDTQYF.

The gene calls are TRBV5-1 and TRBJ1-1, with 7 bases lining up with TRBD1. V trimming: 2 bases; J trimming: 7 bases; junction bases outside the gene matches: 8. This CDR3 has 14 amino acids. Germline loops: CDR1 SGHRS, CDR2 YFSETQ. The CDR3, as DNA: TGCGCCAGCAGCTTAAGGACAGGAAAAATTGAAGCTTTCTTT. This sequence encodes CASSLRTGKIEAFF. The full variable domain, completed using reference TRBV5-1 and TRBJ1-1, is KAGVTQTPRYLIKTRGQQVTLSCSPISGHRSVSWYQQTPGQGLQFLFEYFSETQRNKGNFPGRFSGRQFSNSRSEMNVSTLELGDSALYLCASSLRTGKIEAFFGQGTRLTVV.

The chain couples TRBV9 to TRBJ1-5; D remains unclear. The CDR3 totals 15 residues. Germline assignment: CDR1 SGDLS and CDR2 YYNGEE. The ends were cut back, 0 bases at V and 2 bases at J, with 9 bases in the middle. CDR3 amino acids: CASSVGVVGNQPQHF. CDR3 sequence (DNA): TGTGCCAGCAGCGTAGGGGTAGTGGGCAATCAGCCCCAGCATTTT.

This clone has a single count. The CDR3 sequence is CASQRVAGGSYNSPLHF. CDR3 nucleotides: TGTGCCAGCCAAAGGGTGGCAGGGGGCTCCTATAATTCACCCCTCCACTTT. This chain joins TRBV6-8 and TRBJ1-6; TRBD1 agrees at 7 bases. V lost 8 bases and J lost 0; bases outside the gene matches: 10. The V gene's germline CDR1 is MNHGY and CDR2 SAAAGT. This CDR3 contains 17 residues.

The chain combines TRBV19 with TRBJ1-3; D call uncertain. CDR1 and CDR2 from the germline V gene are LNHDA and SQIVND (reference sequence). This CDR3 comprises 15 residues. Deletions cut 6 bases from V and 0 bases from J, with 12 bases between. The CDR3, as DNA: TGTGCCAGTAGCCCTGACTCGGTCTCTGGAAACACCATATATTTT. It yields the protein CASSPDSVSGNTIYF.

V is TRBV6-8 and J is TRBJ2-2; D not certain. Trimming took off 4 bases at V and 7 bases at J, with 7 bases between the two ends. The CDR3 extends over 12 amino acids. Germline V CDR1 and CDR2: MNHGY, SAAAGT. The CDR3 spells CASSSSGGELFF. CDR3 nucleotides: TGTGCCAGCAGTTCGTCCGGCGGGGAGCTGTTTTTT.

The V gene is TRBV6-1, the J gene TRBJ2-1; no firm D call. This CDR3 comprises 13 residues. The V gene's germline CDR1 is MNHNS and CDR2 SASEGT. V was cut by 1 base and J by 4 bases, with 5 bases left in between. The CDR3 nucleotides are TGTGCCAGCAGTGAAGGCTTTTACAATGAGCAGTTCTTC. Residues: CASSEGFYNEQFF.

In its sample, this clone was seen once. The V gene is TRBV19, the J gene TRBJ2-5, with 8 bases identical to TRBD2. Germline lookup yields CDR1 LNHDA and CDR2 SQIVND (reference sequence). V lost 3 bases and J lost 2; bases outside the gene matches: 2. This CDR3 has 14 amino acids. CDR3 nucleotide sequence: TGTGCCAGTAGTATTCAGCGGGGGCAAGAGACCCAGTACTTC. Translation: CASSIQRGQETQYF.

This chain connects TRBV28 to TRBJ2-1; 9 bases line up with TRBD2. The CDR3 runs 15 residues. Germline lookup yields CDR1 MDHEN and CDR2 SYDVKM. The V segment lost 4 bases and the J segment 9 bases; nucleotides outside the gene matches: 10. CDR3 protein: CASSYRREGYGEQFF. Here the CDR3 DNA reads TGTGCCAGCAGTTACCGGCGGGAGGGTTACGGTGAGCAGTTCTTC.

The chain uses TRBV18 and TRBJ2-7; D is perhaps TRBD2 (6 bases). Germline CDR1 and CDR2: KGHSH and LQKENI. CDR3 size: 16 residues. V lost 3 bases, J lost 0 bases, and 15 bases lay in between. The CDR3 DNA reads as TGTGCCAGCTCACCGGCTGGGGCGGGGTTCTCCTACGAGCAGTACTTC. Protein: CASSPAGAGFSYEQYF.

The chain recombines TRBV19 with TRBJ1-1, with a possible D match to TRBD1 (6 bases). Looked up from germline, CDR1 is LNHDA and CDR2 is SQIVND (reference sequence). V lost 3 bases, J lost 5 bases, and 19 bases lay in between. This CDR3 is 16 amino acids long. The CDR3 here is CASSMVRGSVGTEAFF. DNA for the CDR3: TGTGCCAGTAGTATGGTAAGGGGGTCCGTAGGGACTGAAGCTTTCTTT.